This record covers a single T cell receptor beta chain. Its antigen is not identified. TCRdb itself ran the reads through MiXCR, one entry per CDR3 protein. The sample has about 350,000 distinct CDR3 sequences; about 32% are singletons. V was cut by 6 bases and J by 4 bases, with 19 bases left in between. Germline V gene lookup returns CDR1 MNHEY and CDR2 SVGEGT. The CDR3 consists of 16 residues. The data were taken from a study of T cell repertoires in cytomegalovirus infection. Study information: Newly reported HLA-C-restricted and thoroughly characterized HLA-B-restricted CMV epitopes were employed. Indications of both CMV infection and matching HLA type were provided by public TCR beta signatures. Points from the study as a whole: CMV carriers having the relevant HLA were flagged by cumulative public TCR beta family frequency.

Sequenced material: cultured PBMCs, taken from culture after CMV antigen stimulation. V usage is TRBV6-2 or TRBV6-3 and J usage is TRBJ1-5; weak D call: TRBD1 (5 bases). The receptor was derived from a human donor in good health (CMV status not recorded). Some clones in this sample may be carry-over from other donors' samples. The DNA for the CDR3 is TGTGCCAGCAGGGTCAGGGCAAGCTTCCGAAATCAGCCCCAGCATTTT. Its translation: CASRVRASFRNQPQHF.